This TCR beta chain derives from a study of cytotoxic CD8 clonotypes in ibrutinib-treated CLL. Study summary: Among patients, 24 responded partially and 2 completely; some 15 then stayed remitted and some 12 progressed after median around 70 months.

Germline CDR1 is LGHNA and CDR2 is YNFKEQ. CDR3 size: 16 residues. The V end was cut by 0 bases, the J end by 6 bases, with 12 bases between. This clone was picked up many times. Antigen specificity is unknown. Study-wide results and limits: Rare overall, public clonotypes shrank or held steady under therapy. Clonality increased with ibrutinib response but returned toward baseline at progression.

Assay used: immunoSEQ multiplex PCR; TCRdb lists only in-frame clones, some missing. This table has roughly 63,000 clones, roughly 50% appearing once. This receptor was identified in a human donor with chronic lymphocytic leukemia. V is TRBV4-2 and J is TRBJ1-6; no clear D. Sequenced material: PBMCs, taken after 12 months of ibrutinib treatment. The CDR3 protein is CASSQDVETFNSPLHF. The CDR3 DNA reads TGTGCCAGCAGCCAAGATGTAGAGACCTTTAATTCACCCCTCCACTTT.